The 11 T cell receptor beta chains given below trace back to one sample, sequenced in a study of cytomegalovirus exposure and HLA in healthy donors. PCR involved 60 Vbeta and 13 Jbeta primers. The table came from immunoSEQ multiplex PCR; TCRdb's copy has only in-frame clones and leaves some out. Here the sample spans 150,000 to 200,000 clones, 82% being singletons. What was sequenced was PBMCs. These receptors were obtained from a woman in her forties or fifties in good health and CMV-seronegative.

This sequence joins TRBV7-8 and TRBJ2-1; no firm D call. The CDR3 covers 15 residues. Germline V lookup: CDR1 SGHVS, CDR2 FQNEAQ. V was pared by 6 bases and J by 6 bases, with 18 bases between. For the CDR3, the DNA is TGTGCCAGCAGTTACGTCGAACCATCCGGCAATGAGCAGTTCTTC. It is translated as CASSYVEPSGNEQFF.

This CDR3 reads CASSYSLRDFGETQYF. The CDR3 DNA follows: TGTGCCAGCAGTTACTCACTCCGGGACTTCGGAGAGACCCAGTACTTC. J is TRBJ2-5 and V is TRBV6-5, with a weak D call TRBD2 (6 bases). The CDR3 sequence is 16 residues long. V was clipped by 0 bases and J by 4 bases, with 15 bases between them. Germline lookup yields CDR1 MNHEY and CDR2 SVGAGI.

The rearrangement links TRBV7-2 to TRBJ1-2; tentatively, D is TRBD1 (5 bases). V dropped 8 bases and J dropped 2 bases, with 12 bases sitting between them. The germline V gene encodes CDR1 SGHTA and CDR2 FQGNSA. This CDR3 is 13 amino acids long. The CDR3 DNA reads as TGTGCCAGCGGCTCCAGACAGAACTATGGCTACACCTTC. Translated: CASGSRQNYGYTF.

The V gene is TRBV7-6, the J gene TRBJ2-5; D may be TRBD2 (8 bases). Trimming cost V 5 bases and J 7 bases, with 20 bases left between them. Per the germline V gene, CDR1 is SGHVS and CDR2 is FNYEAQ. The CDR3 extends over 15 amino acids. The CDR3 nucleotides read TGTGCCAGCAGCGGTCGACTAGCGCAGGGGGGGACCCAGTACTTC. Amino acid sequence: CASSGRLAQGGTQYF.

The chain joins TRBV5-1 to TRBJ2-1; D perhaps matches TRBD1 (6 bases). CDR1 and CDR2 (germline): SGHRS, YFSETQ. CDR3 length: 15 residues. V was trimmed by 2 bases and J by 0 bases, leaving 9 bases between them. The CDR3 region has the DNA TGCGCCAGCAGCTTTTCGGACAGCTCCTACAATGAGCAGTTCTTC. As protein: CASSFSDSSYNEQFF.

V gene TRBV6-6 combines with J gene TRBJ1-4; 10 bases line up with TRBD1. J was trimmed by 7 bases and V by 2 bases; bases with no gene match: 4. CDR3 length: 15 amino acids. The germline gives CDR1 MNHNY, CDR2 SVGAGI (reference sequence). The DNA of the CDR3 is TGTGCCAGCAGTTACGGGGGACAGGGGAGTGAAAAACTGTTTTTT. Protein: CASSYGGQGSEKLFF.

This chain connects TRBV2 to TRBJ1-5; D is unresolved. CDR1 is SNHLY, CDR2 FYNNEI, per germline. The CDR3 runs 11 residues. Trimming took 6 bases from V and 5 from J, leaving 5 bases between them. CDR3 loop: CASRADQPQHF. CDR3 in DNA: TGTGCCAGCAGAGCGGATCAGCCCCAGCATTTT.

V and J are TRBV5-1 and TRBJ2-5; tentatively, D is TRBD2 (6 bases). The CDR3 totals 14 residues. Trimming took off 4 bases at V and 0 bases at J, with 10 bases between the two ends. Germline CDR1 and CDR2: SGHRS and YFSETQ. The CDR3 loop is CASSARGNQETQYF. The CDR3 coding sequence is TGCGCCAGCAGCGCCCGGGGGAACCAAGAGACCCAGTACTTC.

The chain combines TRBV6-1 with TRBJ1-1; 7 bases fit TRBD1. Trimming cost V 6 bases and J 2 bases; bases outside gene matches: 6. Germline V gene sequence: CDR1 MNHNS, CDR2 SASEGT. The CDR3 has 14 amino acids. The CDR3: CASRKGGINTEAFF. The DNA for the CDR3 is TGTGCCAGCAGGAAAGGGGGCATCAACACTGAAGCTTTCTTT.

The chain is built from TRBV11-2 and TRBJ1-1; D perhaps matches TRBD1 (5 bases). CDR3 length: 15 residues. Germline CDR1 SGHAT, CDR2 FQNNGV. Deletions cut 5 bases from V and 5 bases from J, with 18 bases between. This chain's CDR3 is CASSPTTVGGTEAFF. The CDR3 DNA follows: TGTGCCAGCAGCCCGACGACAGTGGGGGGTACTGAAGCTTTCTTT.

The chain joins TRBV2 to TRBJ2-3; 7 nucleotides line up with TRBD2. Germline V lookup: CDR1 SNHLY, CDR2 FYNNEI. V gave up 3 bases and J gave up 0 bases; unmatched junction bases: 9. There are 17 residues in the CDR3. The CDR3 coding sequence is TGTGCCAGCAGTGAGGGTGGGAGGGGCCGCAGCACAGATACGCAGTATTTT. It yields the protein CASSEGGRGRSTDTQYF.